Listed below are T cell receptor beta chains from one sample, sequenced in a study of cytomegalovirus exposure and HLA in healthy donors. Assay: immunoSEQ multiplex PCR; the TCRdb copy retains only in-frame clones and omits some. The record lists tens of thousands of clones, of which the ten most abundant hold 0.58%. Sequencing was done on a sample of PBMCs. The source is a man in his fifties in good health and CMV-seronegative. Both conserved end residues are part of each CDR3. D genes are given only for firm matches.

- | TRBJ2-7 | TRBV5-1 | CASSGGTSYEQYF | TGCGCCAGCAGCGGGGGGACGTCCTACGAGCAGTACTTC
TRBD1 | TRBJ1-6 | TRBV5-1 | CASREGADSPLHF | TGCGCCAGCAGGGAGGGGGCTGATTCACCCCTCCACTTT
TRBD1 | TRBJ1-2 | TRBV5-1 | CASSRGRWDRDYGYTF | TGCGCCAGCAGCCGAGGGAGGTGGGACAGAGACTATGGCTACACCTTC
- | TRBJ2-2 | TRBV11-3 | CASSFSGGTVNTGELFF | TGTGCCAGCAGCTTTTCCGGCGGGACAGTAAACACCGGGGAGCTGTTTTTT
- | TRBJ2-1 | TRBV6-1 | CASSISSYNEQFF | TGTGCCAGCAGTATCTCCTCCTACAATGAGCAGTTCTTC
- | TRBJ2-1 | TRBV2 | CALERGGAEEQFF | TGTGCCCTTGAGCGAGGGGGGGCCGAAGAGCAGTTCTTC
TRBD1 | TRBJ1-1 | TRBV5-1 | CASSLPQDRDTEAFF | TGCGCCAGCAGCTTACCTCAGGACAGGGACACTGAAGCTTTCTTT
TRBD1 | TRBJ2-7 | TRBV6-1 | CASSHGQGMYEQYF | TGTGCCAGCAGCCACGGACAGGGAATGTACGAGCAGTACTTC
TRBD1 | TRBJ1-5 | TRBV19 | CASNPQGNQPQHF | TGTGCCAGTAATCCACAGGGGAATCAGCCCCAGCATTTT
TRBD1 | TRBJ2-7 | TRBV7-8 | CASSLVSIGDIRDRTTYEQYF | TGTGCCAGCAGCTTAGTTTCTATTGGGGACATTCGGGACAGGACTACCTACGAGCAGTACTTC
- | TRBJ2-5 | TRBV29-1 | CSVESRVATQYF | TGCAGCGTTGAATCGAGGGTGGCGACCCAGTACTTC
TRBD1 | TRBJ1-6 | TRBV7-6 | CASSPGTVDTSLHF | TGTGCCAGCAGCCCCGGGACAGTGGATACGTCCCTCCACTTT
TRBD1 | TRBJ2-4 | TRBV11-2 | CASSPRTGLVAKNIQYF | TGTGCCAGCAGCCCCAGGACAGGATTAGTAGCCAAAAACATTCAGTACTTC
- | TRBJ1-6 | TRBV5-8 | CASSFMRGSYNSPPHF | TGTGCCAGCAGCTTCATGCGGGGTTCCTATAATTCACCCCCCCACTTT
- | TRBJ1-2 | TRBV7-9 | CASSAGQYDGYTF | TGTGCCAGCAGCGCCGGACAGTACGATGGCTACACCTTC
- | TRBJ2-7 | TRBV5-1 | CASSLAGVTRFSNEQYF | TGCGCCAGCAGCTTGGCAGGGGTGACCCGCTTCTCCAACGAGCAGTACTTC
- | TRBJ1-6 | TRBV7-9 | CASSFGTINSPLHF | TGTGCCAGCAGCTTTGGCACAATTAATTCACCCCTCCACTTT
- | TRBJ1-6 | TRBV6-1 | CASSEGGGRYSPLHF | TGCGCCAGCAGTGAAGGTGGGGGCCGGTATTCACCCCTCCACTTT
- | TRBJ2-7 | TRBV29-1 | CSVEGKGGSYEQYF | TGCAGCGTTGAGGGTAAGGGAGGATCCTACGAGCAGTACTTC